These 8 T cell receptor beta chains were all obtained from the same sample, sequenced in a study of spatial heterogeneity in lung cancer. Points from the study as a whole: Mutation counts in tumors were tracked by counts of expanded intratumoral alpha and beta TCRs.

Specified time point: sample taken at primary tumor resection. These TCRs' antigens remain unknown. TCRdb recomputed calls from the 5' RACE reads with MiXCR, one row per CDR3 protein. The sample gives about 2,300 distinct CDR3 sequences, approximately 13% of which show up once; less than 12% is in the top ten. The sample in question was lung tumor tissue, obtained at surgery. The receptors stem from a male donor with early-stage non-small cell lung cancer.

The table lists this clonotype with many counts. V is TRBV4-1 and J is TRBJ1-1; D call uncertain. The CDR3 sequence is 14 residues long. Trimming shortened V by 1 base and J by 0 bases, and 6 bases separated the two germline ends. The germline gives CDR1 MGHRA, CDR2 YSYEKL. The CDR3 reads CASSQGLMNTEAFF. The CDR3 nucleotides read TGCGCCAGCAGCCAAGGGCTTATGAACACTGAAGCTTTCTTT.

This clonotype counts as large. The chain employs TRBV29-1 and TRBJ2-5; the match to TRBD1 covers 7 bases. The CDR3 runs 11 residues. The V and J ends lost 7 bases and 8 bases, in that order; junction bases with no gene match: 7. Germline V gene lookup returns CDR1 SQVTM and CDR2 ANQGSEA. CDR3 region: CSAQTGETQYF. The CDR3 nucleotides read TGCAGCGCACAAACAGGGGAAACCCAGTACTTC.

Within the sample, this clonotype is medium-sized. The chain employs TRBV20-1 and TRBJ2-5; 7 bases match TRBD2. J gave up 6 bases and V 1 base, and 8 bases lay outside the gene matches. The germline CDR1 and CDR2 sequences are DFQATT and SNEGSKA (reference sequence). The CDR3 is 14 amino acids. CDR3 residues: CSARVGGIKKTQYF. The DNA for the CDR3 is TGCAGTGCTAGAGTCGGGGGGATCAAGAAGACCCAGTACTTC.

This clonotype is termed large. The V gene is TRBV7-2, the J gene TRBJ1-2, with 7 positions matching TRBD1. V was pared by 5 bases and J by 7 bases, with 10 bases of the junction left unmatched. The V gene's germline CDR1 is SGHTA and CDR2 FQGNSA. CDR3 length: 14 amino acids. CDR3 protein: CASSHRDRGVGYTF. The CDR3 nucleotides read TGTGCCAGCAGCCACCGGGACAGAGGAGTTGGCTACACCTTC.

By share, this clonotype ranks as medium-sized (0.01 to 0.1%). This CDR3 is CASSISGENSYNEQFF. Written as DNA, the CDR3 is TGTGCCAGTAGTATTAGCGGGGAGAATTCCTACAATGAGCAGTTCTTC. The chain employs TRBV19 and TRBJ2-1; TRBD2 matches at 8 bases. This CDR3 spans 16 amino acids. The trim removed 3 bases at V and 1 base at J, leaving 5 bases unmatched. CDR1 LNHDA and CDR2 SQIVND come from the germline V gene (reference sequence).

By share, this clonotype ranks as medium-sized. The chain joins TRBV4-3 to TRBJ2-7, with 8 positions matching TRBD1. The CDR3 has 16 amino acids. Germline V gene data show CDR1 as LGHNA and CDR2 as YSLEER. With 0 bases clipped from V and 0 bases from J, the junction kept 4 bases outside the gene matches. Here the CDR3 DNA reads TGCGCCAGCAGCCAAGACGGCAGGGGGCCCTCCTACGAGCAGTACTTC. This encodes CASSQDGRGPSYEQYF.

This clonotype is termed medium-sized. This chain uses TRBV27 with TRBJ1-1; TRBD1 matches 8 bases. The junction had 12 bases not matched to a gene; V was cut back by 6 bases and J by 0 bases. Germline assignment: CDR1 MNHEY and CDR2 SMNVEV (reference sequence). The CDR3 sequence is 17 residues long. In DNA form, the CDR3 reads TGTGCCAGCAGCCCTTCGGGACAGGTAATCATGAACACTGAAGCTTTCTTT. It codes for CASSPSGQVIMNTEAFF.

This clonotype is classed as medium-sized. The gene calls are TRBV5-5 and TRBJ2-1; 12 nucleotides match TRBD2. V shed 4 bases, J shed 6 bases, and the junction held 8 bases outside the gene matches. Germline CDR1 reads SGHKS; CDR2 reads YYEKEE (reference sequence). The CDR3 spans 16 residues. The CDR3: CASSLPSGGAFNEQFF. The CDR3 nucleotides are TGTGCCAGCAGCCTACCTAGCGGGGGGGCCTTCAATGAGCAGTTCTTC.